These 21 T cell receptor beta chains were all obtained from the same sample, sequenced in a study of a mutant IDH1 vaccine in newly diagnosed glioma. As for time point: week 47, end of study. Each dose delivered 300 ug of mutant IDH1 20-mer peptide subcutaneously with imiquimod. Libraries were prepared by immunoSEQ multiplex PCR; TCRdb keeps only in-frame clonotypes and omits some of them. Counted here are about 24,000 clones, about 80% occurring once; the ten biggest clones make up around 3.8%. These TCRs are of unknown antigen specificity. The starting material was PBMCs, obtained from a glioma patient whose treatment included an IDH1 peptide vaccine. The receptors were sampled from a middle-aged man with glioma. Some clones in this sample may be carry-over from other donors' samples.

The V and J genes are TRBV6-5 and TRBJ1-2; 8 bases fit TRBD1. This CDR3 contains 13 residues. Losses at the gene ends were 2 bases for V and 8 bases for J; bases not matched to a gene: 4. The germline V gene has CDR1 MNHEY and CDR2 SVGAGI. The CDR3 DNA is TGTGCCAGCAGTTACCAGGGGGCGGACGGCTACACCTTC. It translates to CASSYQGADGYTF.

The V call is TRBV11-2, the J call TRBJ1-1, with TRBD1 matching over 8 bases. The germline V gene has CDR1 SGHAT and CDR2 FQNNGV. Trimming at V came to 1 base and at J to 1 base, leaving 5 bases not matched to a gene. CDR3 length: 16 amino acids. The CDR3 nucleotides are TGTGCCAGCAGCTTAGCCTACAGGGGGGAGAACACTGAAGCTTTCTTT. This sequence encodes CASSLAYRGENTEAFF.

The chain couples TRBV5-1 to TRBJ1-2; 7 bases map to TRBD1. CDR1 is SGHRS, CDR2 YFSETQ, per germline. The CDR3 contains 14 residues. V shed 2 bases and J 2 bases; nucleotides not matched to a gene: 3. In DNA, the CDR3 is TGCGCCAGCAGCTTTGGCAGGGGGAACTATGGCTACACCTTC. It is translated as CASSFGRGNYGYTF.

A word on this clone: In the same sample, other DNA sequences code for this CDR3. The rearrangement uses TRBV29-1 and TRBJ1-2, with 7 nucleotides matching TRBD1. V lost 7 bases to trimming and J lost 3 bases; unmatched junction nucleotides: 2. CDR1 and CDR2 from the germline V gene are SQVTM and ANQGSEA. CDR3 length: 11 residues. In DNA, the CDR3 is TGCAGCGCCGGGACAGACTATGGCTACACCTTC. Protein: CSAGTDYGYTF.

J is TRBJ2-7 and V is TRBV6-1; either TRBD1 or TRBD2 may supply D (5 bases each). There are 11 residues in the CDR3. Trimming stripped 9 bases from V and 4 bases from J, with 10 bases between. CDR1 MNHNS and CDR2 SASEGT come from the germline V gene. CDR3 sequence reads: CASGDVYEQYF. CDR3 DNA sequence: TGTGCCAGTGGGGACGTTTACGAGCAGTACTTC.

V usage is TRBV18 and J usage is TRBJ1-1; D perhaps matches TRBD1 (5 bases). Trimming shortened V by 2 bases and J by 5 bases, and 9 bases separated the two germline ends. The CDR3 contains 13 residues. Germline V gene lookup returns CDR1 KGHSH and CDR2 LQKENI. CDR3 sequence reads: CASSPGHGTEAFF. In DNA, the CDR3 is TGTGCCAGCTCACCAGGACATGGAACTGAAGCTTTCTTT.

Judged by abundance, this clone is medium-sized. The chain recombines TRBV5-1 with TRBJ1-2; TRBD1 agrees at 7 bases. V lost 7 bases, J lost 3 bases, and 3 bases stayed unmatched. CDR1 SGHRS and CDR2 YFSETQ come from the germline V gene. The CDR3 length is 12 residues. CDR3 sequence (DNA): TGCGCCAGCGGACAGGCGGACTATGGCTACACCTTC. Translation: CASGQADYGYTF.

V gene TRBV2 combines with J gene TRBJ1-3, with 7 bases lining up with TRBD1. J lost 3 bases, V lost 11 bases, and 4 bases had no gene match. Per germline, CDR1 SNHLY and CDR2 FYNNEI. This CDR3 has 12 residues. The CDR3 DNA follows: TGTGCCGGAGGACAGGTTGGAAACACCATATATTTT. It encodes CAGGQVGNTIYF. The full variable domain, completed using reference TRBV2 and TRBJ1-3, is EPEVTQTPSHQVTQMGQEVILRCVPISNHLYFYWYRQILGQKVEFLVSFYNNEISEKSEIFDDQFSVERPDGSNFTLKIRSTKLEDSAMYFCAGGQVGNTIYFGEGSWLTVV.

The chain is built from TRBV25-1 and TRBJ2-7; possible D gene TRBD1, 6 bases. The germline CDR1 and CDR2 sequences are MGHDK and SYGVNS. V lost 3 bases and J lost 6, with 12 bases in between. There are 13 residues in the CDR3. DNA for the CDR3: TGTGCCAGCAGTGATCTGGGGACACCCGAGCAGTACTTC. Amino acid sequence: CASSDLGTPEQYF.

V usage is TRBV5-1 and J usage is TRBJ2-3; D is possibly TRBD1 (6 bases). The CDR3 consists of 15 residues. Looked up from germline, CDR1 is SGHRS and CDR2 is YFSETQ. V was pared by 3 bases and J by 1 base, with 12 bases between. The CDR3 loop is CASSSQGLGTDTQYF. CDR3 DNA: TGCGCCAGCAGCTCCCAGGGGCTCGGCACAGATACGCAGTATTTT.

The DNA of the CDR3 is TGCGCCAGCAGCTTGTCCGAGATGAACACTGAAGCTTTCTTT. Its translation is CASSLSEMNTEAFF. This chain links TRBV5-1 with TRBJ1-1; no clear D gene. Germline CDR1 SGHRS, CDR2 YFSETQ. Deletions cut 1 base from V and 0 bases from J, with 7 bases between. The CDR3 runs to 14 residues.

The chain carries TRBV7-3 and TRBJ1-1; D is possibly TRBD1 (5 bases). V was trimmed by 5 bases and J by 1 base, leaving 11 bases between them. The CDR3 is 14 residues long. Germline lookup yields CDR1 SGHTA and CDR2 FQGTGA. The CDR3 DNA is TGTGCCAGCAGCCCCGAGGGGAGGAACACTGAAGCTTTCTTT. It translates to CASSPEGRNTEAFF.

This chain links TRBV7-6 with TRBJ1-2; 12 nucleotides match TRBD1. Trimming took 4 bases from V and 4 from J; bases not matched to a gene: 10. The germline gives CDR1 SGHVS, CDR2 FNYEAQ. The CDR3 is made up of 17 amino acids. CDR3 sequence reads: CASSSGTGGRWSYGYTF. The CDR3, as DNA: TGTGCCAGCAGCTCAGGGACAGGGGGCAGATGGAGCTATGGCTACACCTTC.

This clone was detected only once. The V and J genes are TRBV29-1 and TRBJ1-4, with D tentatively TRBD1 (6 bases). CDR1 and CDR2 (germline): SQVTM, ANQGSEA. Trimming removed 4 bases from V and 7 bases from J, with 16 bases in between. CDR3 length: 14 residues. CDR3 residues: CSVALQGSGEKLFF. In DNA form, the CDR3 reads TGCAGCGTTGCCTTACAGGGAAGTGGTGAAAAACTGTTTTTT. The variable domain in full, completed from reference TRBV29-1 and TRBJ1-4, reads SAVISQKPSRDICQRGTSLTIQCQVDSQVTMMFWYRQQPGQSLTLIATANQGSEATYESGFVIDKFPISRPNLTFSTLTVSNMSPEDSSIYLCSVALQGSGEKLFFGSGTQLSVL.

The chain joins TRBV14 to TRBJ1-3; D remains ambiguous. Trimming took 3 bases from V and 3 from J, leaving 12 bases between them. This CDR3 region has 15 residues. Germline V gene lookup returns CDR1 SGHDN and CDR2 FVKESK. DNA of the CDR3: TGTGCCAGCAGCCATTCCCGGGTCAGTGGAAACACCATATATTTT. Amino acid sequence: CASSHSRVSGNTIYF.

This clone was observed a single time. J is TRBJ2-1 and V is TRBV7-2, with D tentatively TRBD1 (5 bases). V was pared by 1 base and J by 1 base, with 11 bases between. Per the germline V gene, CDR1 is SGHTA and CDR2 is FQGNSA. The CDR3 length is 16 residues. The CDR3 nucleotides are TGTGCCAGCAGCTTAGAGGGGCAGGGATCCTACAATGAGCAGTTCTTC. Its translation: CASSLEGQGSYNEQFF.

V is TRBV7-8 and J is TRBJ1-5; TRBD1 might be the D (5 bases). Per germline, CDR1 SGHVS and CDR2 FQNEAQ. The CDR3 covers 19 residues. Trimming removed 1 base at V and 4 bases at J, with 23 bases between. The CDR3 DNA is TGTGCCAGCAGCTTAGGATGGGGGACTAGGGGCCCGCCTAATCAGCCCCAGCATTTT. It translates to CASSLGWGTRGPPNQPQHF.

The rearrangement uses TRBV6-5 and TRBJ2-3; TRBD1 agrees at 8 bases. The ends lost 5 bases at V and 6 bases at J; junction bases unmatched: 10. Germline V lookup: CDR1 MNHEY, CDR2 SVGAGI. The CDR3 extends over 15 amino acids. Here the CDR3 DNA reads TGTGCCAGCAGTCCGACAGGGGTGAGTGGGGATACGCAGTATTTT. This codes for CASSPTGVSGDTQYF.

The chain combines TRBV28 with TRBJ2-5; unclear D gene. CDR1 MDHEN and CDR2 SYDVKM come from the germline V gene. This CDR3 spans 15 amino acids. V was pared by 3 bases and J by 2 bases, with 13 bases between. The CDR3 DNA reads as TGTGCCAGCAGTTTTCTTCGGACGGAACAAGAGACCCAGTACTTC. It encodes CASSFLRTEQETQYF. The full variable domain, with the rest looked up from reference TRBV28 and TRBJ2-5, is DVKVTQSSRYLVKRTGEKVFLECVQDMDHENMFWYRQDPGLGLRLIYFSYDVKMKEKGDIPEGYSVSREKKERFSLILESASTNQTSMYLCASSFLRTEQETQYFGPGTRLLVL.

This clone was seen a handful of times. V and J are TRBV19 and TRBJ1-1, with 7 bases aligning to TRBD1. Germline values: CDR1 LNHDA, CDR2 SQIVND (reference sequence). J gave up 4 bases and V 6 bases, and 8 bases lay outside the gene matches. The CDR3 loop spans 14 amino acids. CDR3 in DNA: TGTGCCAGTAGCCCGACAGGGTGGAGCACTGAAGCTTTCTTT. Translated: CASSPTGWSTEAFF.

The chain has TRBV18 and TRBJ1-1; D might be TRBD1 (5 bases). V lost 5 bases to trimming and J lost 0 bases, with 7 bases between them. CDR3 size: 13 residues. The germline V gene has CDR1 KGHSH and CDR2 LQKENI. CDR3 sequence reads: CASSGGMNTEAFF. The CDR3 DNA follows: TGTGCCAGCTCAGGGGGAATGAACACTGAAGCTTTCTTT. Full variable domain (remainder filled in from reference TRBV18 and TRBJ1-1): NAGVMQNPRHLVRRRGQEARLRCSPMKGHSHVYWYRQLPEEGLKFMVYLQKENIIDESGMPKERFSAEFPKEGPSILRIQQVVRGDSAAYFCASSGGMNTEAFFGQGTRLTVV.